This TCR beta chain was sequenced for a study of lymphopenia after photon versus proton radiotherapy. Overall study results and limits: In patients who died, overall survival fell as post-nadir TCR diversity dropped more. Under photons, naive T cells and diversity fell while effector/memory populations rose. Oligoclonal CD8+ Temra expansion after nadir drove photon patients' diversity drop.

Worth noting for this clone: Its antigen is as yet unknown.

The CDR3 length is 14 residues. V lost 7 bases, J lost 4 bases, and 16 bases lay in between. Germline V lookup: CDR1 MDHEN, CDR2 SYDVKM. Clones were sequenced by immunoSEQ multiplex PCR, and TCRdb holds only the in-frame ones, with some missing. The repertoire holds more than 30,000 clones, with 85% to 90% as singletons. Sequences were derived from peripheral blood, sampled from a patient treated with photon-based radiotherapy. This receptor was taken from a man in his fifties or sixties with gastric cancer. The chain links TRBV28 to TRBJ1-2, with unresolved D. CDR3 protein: CASTDPGRRYGYTF. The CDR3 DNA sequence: TGTGCCAGCACCGATCCCGGGAGACGCTATGGCTACACCTTC.